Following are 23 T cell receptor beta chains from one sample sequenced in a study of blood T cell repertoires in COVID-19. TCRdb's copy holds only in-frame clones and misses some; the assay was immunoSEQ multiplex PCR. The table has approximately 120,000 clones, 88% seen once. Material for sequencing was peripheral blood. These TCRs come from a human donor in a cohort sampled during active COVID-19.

The CDR3 region is CASSPTGGAGTYNEQFF. CDR3 nucleotide sequence: TGTGCCAGCAGCCCTACGGGGGGAGCGGGTACCTACAATGAGCAGTTCTTC. This chain uses TRBV5-4 with TRBJ2-1, with 7 bases lining up with TRBD2. CDR1 SGHNT and CDR2 YYREEE come from the germline V gene (reference sequence). The junction had 12 bases not matched to a gene; V was cut back by 4 bases and J by 2 bases. The CDR3 length is 17 residues.

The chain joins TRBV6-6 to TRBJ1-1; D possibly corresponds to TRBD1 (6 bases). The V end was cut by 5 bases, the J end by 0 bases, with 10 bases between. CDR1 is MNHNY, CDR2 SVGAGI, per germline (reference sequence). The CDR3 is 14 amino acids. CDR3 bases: TGTGCCAGCAGTGACCAGGGGTTGAACACTGAAGCTTTCTTT. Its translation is CASSDQGLNTEAFF.

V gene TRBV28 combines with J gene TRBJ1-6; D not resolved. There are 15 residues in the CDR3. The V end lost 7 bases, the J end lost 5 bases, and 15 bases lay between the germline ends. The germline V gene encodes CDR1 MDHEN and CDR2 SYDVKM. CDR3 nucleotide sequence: TGTGCCAGCAACCTTAACTACCAAAATAATTCACCCCTCCACTTT. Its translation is CASNLNYQNNSPLHF.

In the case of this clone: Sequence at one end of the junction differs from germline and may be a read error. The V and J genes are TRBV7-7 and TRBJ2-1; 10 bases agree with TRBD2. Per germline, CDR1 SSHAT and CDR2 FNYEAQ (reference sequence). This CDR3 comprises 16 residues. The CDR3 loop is CASSQTGTSVLNEQFF. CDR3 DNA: TGTGCTAGCAGCCAAACCGGGACTAGCGTACTAAATGAGCAGTTCTTC.

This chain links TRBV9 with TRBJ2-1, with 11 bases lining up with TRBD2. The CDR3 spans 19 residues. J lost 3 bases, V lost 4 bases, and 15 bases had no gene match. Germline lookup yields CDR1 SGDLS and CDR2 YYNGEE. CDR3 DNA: TGTGCCAGCAGCTTGGGTTTGCTAGCGGGAGGAGGGGGCTACAATGAGCAGTTCTTC. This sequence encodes CASSLGLLAGGGGYNEQFF.

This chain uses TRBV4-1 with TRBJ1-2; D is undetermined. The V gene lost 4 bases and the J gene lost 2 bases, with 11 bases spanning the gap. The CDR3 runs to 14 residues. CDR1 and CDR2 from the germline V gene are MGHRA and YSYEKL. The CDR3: CASSPDPGNYGYTF. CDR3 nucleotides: TGCGCCAGCAGCCCAGACCCGGGGAACTATGGCTACACCTTC.

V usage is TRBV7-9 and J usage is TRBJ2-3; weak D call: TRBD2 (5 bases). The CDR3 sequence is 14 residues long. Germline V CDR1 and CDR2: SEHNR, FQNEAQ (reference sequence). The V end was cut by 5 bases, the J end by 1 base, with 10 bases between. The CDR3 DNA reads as TGTGCCAGCAGCGCAGCGGACGGCACAGATACGCAGTATTTT. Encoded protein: CASSAADGTDTQYF. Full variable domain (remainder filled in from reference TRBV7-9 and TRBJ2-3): DTGVSQNPRHKITKRGQNVTFRCDPISEHNRLYWYRQTLGQGPEFLTYFQNEAQLEKSRLLSDRFSAERPKGSFSTLEIQRTEQGDSAMYLCASSAADGTDTQYFGPGTRLTVL.

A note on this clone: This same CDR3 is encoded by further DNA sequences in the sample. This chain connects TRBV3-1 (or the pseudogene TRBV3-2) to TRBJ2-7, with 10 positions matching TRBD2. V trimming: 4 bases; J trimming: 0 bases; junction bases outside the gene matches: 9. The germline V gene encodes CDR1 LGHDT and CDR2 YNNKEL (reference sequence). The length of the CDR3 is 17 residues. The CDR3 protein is CASSLRLAGTSSYEQYF. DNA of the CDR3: TGTGCCAGCAGCCTACGACTAGCGGGTACGAGCTCCTACGAGCAGTACTTC.

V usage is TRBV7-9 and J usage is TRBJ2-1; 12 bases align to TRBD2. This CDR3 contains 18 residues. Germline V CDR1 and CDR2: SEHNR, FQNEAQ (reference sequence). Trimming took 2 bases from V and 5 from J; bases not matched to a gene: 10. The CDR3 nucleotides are TGTGCCAGCAGCTTAAGGGGGCCTAGCGGGAGGGCCGACAATGAGCAGTTCTTC. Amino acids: CASSLRGPSGRADNEQFF.

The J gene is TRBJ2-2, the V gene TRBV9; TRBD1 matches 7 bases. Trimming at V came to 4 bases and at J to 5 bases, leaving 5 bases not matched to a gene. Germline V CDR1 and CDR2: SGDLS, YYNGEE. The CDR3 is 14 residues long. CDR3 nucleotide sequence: TGTGCCAGCAGCTCCCGGGGACAGACCGGGGAGCTGTTTTTT. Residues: CASSSRGQTGELFF. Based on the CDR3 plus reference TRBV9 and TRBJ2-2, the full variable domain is DSGVTQTPKHLITATGQRVTLRCSPRSGDLSVYWYQQSLDQGLQFLIQYYNGEERAKGNILERFSAQQFPDLHSELNLSSLELGDSALYFCASSSRGQTGELFFGEGSRLTVL.

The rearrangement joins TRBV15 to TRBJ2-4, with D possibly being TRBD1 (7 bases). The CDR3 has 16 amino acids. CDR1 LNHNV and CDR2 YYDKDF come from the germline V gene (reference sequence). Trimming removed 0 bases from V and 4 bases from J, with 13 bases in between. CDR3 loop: CATSRDGAGQKNIQYF. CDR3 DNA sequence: TGTGCCACCAGCAGAGATGGGGCGGGACAGAAAAACATTCAGTACTTC.

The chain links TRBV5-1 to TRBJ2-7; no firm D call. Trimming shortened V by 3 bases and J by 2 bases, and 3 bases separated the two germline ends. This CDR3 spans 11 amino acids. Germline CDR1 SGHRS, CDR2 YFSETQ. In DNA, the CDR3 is TGCGCCAGCAGCTCCGCCTACGAGCAGTACTTC. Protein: CASSSAYEQYF.

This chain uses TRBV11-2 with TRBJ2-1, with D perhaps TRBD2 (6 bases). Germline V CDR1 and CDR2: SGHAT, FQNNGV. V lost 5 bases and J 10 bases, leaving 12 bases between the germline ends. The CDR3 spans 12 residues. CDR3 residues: CASSPGLYEQFF. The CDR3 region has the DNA TGTGCCAGCAGCCCGGGACTCTACGAGCAGTTCTTC.

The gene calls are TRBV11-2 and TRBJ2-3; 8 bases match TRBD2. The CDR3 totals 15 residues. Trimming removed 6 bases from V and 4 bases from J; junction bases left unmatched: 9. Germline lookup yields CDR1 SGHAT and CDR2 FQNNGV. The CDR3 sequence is CASRPSGSGPDTQYF. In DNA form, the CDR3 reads TGTGCCAGCAGGCCCAGCGGGAGTGGACCAGATACGCAGTATTTT.

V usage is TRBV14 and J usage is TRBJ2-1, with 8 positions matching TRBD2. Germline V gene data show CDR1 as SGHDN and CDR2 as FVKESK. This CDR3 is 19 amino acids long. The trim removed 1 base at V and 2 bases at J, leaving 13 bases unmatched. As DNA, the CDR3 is TGTGCCAGCAGCCAAGGGCCTAGCGGGTCTCAACGGCCCTACAATGAGCAGTTCTTC. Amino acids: CASSQGPSGSQRPYNEQFF.

The CDR3 protein is CASSESTSGRGEQYF. CDR3 coding DNA: TGTGCCAGCAGTGAAAGCACTAGCGGGAGGGGCGAGCAGTACTTC. The chain joins TRBV6-1 to TRBJ2-7, with 13 bases that match TRBD2. CDR1 is MNHNS, CDR2 SASEGT, per germline. Unmatched junction bases numbered 4, after V lost 2 bases and J lost 6 bases. The CDR3 length is 15 residues.

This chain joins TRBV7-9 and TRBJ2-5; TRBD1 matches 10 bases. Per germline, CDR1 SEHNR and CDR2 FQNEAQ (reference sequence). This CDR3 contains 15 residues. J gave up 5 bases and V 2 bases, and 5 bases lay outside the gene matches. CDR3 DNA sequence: TGTGCCAGCAGCTTATACGGGACAGGGGAGGAGACCCAGTACTTC. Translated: CASSLYGTGEETQYF.

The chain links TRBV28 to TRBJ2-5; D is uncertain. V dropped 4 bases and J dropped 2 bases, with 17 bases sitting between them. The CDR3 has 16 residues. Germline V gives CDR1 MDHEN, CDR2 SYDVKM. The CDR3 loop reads CASSSLSKIEQETQYF. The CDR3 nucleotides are TGTGCCAGCAGTTCACTATCAAAAATTGAACAAGAGACCCAGTACTTC.

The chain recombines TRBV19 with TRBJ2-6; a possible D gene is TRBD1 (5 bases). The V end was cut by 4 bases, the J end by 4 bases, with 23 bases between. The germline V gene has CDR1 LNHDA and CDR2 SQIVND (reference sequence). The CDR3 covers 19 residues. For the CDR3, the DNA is TGTGCCAGTAGTAACCCCCGTGGCAGGGAATTGAGGGGGGCCAACGTCCTGACTTTC. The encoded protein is CASSNPRGRELRGANVLTF.

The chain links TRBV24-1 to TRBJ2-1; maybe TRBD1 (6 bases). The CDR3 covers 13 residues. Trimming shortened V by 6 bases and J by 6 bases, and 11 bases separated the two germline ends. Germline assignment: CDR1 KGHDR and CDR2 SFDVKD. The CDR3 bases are TGTGCCACCAGTAGAGGACAGTTCAATGAGCAGTTCTTC. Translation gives CATSRGQFNEQFF.

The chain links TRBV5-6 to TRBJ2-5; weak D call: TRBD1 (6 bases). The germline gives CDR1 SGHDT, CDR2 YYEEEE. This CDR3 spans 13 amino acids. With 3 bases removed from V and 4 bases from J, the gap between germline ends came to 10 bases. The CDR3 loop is CASSSQGRETQYF. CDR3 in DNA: TGTGCCAGCAGCTCCCAGGGGCGAGAGACCCAGTACTTC.

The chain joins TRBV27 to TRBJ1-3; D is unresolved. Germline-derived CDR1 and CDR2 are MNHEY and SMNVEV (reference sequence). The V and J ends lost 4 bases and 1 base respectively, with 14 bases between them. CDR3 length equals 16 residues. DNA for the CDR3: TGTGCCAGCAGTTATATTCAGGAAGAATCTGGAAACACCATATATTTT. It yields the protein CASSYIQEESGNTIYF.

The CDR3 region is CASSLLAVSSYEQYF. The CDR3 DNA sequence: TGTGCCAGCAGTTTACTAGCAGTCAGCTCCTACGAGCAGTACTTC. This chain joins TRBV28 and TRBJ2-7, with a tentative D call TRBD2 (5 bases). The ends were cut back, 2 bases at V and 0 bases at J, with 11 bases in the middle. Germline CDR1 is MDHEN and CDR2 is SYDVKM. The CDR3 length is 15 residues. Using reference TRBV28 and TRBJ2-7 for the parts outside the CDR3, the full variable domain is DVKVTQSSRYLVKRTGEKVFLECVQDMDHENMFWYRQDPGLGLRLIYFSYDVKMKEKGDIPEGYSVSREKKERFSLILESASTNQTSMYLCASSLLAVSSYEQYFGPGTRLTVT.